The rows below give T cell receptor beta chains drawn from one sample of a study of blood T cell repertoires in COVID-19. Measured with immunoSEQ multiplex PCR; TCRdb has only the in-frame clones, and not every one. This sample carries approximately 130,000 clones, around 83% of them seen once, and the ten largest clones take around 5.6%. Sequencing was performed on peripheral blood. The source is a man older than 75 with active or convalescent COVID-19. Both conserved end residues are part of each CDR3. The D gene is left open where the match is weak.

D,J,V,DNA,CDR3
TRBD1,TRBJ1-2,TRBV7-2,TGTGCCAGCAGCCCTCGACAGGGGGCCTATGGCTACACCTTC,CASSPRQGAYGYTF
TRBD2,TRBJ2-5,TRBV11-2,TGTGCCAGCAGCCCTAGCGGGGGAGGCCAAGAGACCCAGTACTTC,CASSPSGGGQETQYF
-,TRBJ1-3,TRBV7-2,TGTGCCAGCAGTGACAGAGTGGGTGGAAACACCATATATTTT,CASSDRVGGNTIYF
-,TRBJ2-5,TRBV5-6,TGTGCCAGCAGCTTCCCCCTTTCAGAGACCCAGTACTTC,CASSFPLSETQYF
TRBD2,TRBJ2-5,TRBV5-1,TGCGCCAGCAGCCGTCCCCGGGGGGGGCAAGAGACCCAGTACTTC,CASSRPRGGQETQYF
TRBD1,TRBJ2-7,TRBV2,TGTGCCAGCGGGGGACAGGGTTACGAGCAGTACTTC,CASGGQGYEQYF
TRBD1,TRBJ1-1,TRBV7-6,TGTGCCAGCAGCCCAGACTTGACAGGGGCCGGCACTGAAGCTTTCTTT,CASSPDLTGAGTEAFF
-,TRBJ1-2,TRBV5-5,TGTGCCAGCAGCTTGCATCTGGGGCTATCGTGGGGCTACACCTTC,CASSLHLGLSWGYTF
TRBD2,TRBJ2-5,TRBV12-5,TGTGCTAGTGGTAGGACTAGCGGGGATCAAGAGACCCAGTACTTC,CASGRTSGDQETQYF
-,TRBJ1-2,TRBV19,TGTGCCAGTAGTACGGCGGGCCCCCCAAACTATGGCTACACCTTC,CASSTAGPPNYGYTF
TRBD1,TRBJ2-5,TRBV11-3,TGTGCCAGCAGCTTAGGTCGGTGGGGGACAGTTCAAGAGACCCAGTACTTC,CASSLGRWGTVQETQYF
TRBD2,TRBJ2-3,TRBV10-3,TGTGCCATCAGTGACGGACTAGCGGGCGCCACAGATACGCAGTATTTT,CAISDGLAGATDTQYF
-,TRBJ2-1,TRBV3-1/TRBV3-2,TGTGCCAGCAGCCCGGTCTACAGCGAACCGGGGAATGAGCAGTTCTTC,CASSPVYSEPGNEQFF
TRBD1,TRBJ1-5,TRBV6-5,TGTGCCAGCAGTTGGACAGGGGAGGGCAATCAGCCCCAGCATTTT,CASSWTGEGNQPQHF
-,TRBJ2-1,TRBV28,TGTGCCAGCAGAAAGACATCCTACAATGAGCAGTTCTTC,CASRKTSYNEQFF
-,TRBJ1-1,TRBV29-1,TGCAGCGGTACGGGGTATACTGAAGCTTTCTTT,CSGTGYTEAFF
-,TRBJ2-2,TRBV4-3,TGCGCCAGCAGCCAAGAGGGCGAGTGGACCGGGGAGCTGTTTTTT,CASSQEGEWTGELFF
TRBD1,TRBJ2-3,TRBV4-3,TGCGCCAGCAGCCACCTTTTTGGCAGGGGGCTTCCAGATACGCAGTATTTT,CASSHLFGRGLPDTQYF
-,TRBJ2-1,TRBV3-1/TRBV3-2,TGTGCCAGCAGTCCGGACAGAAACAATGAGCAGTTCTTC,CASSPDRNNEQFF
TRBD1,TRBJ1-5,TRBV4-1,TGCGCCAGCAGCAATGTCGGACAGGGACGGCAGCCCCAGCATTTT,CASSNVGQGRQPQHF
-,TRBJ1-2,TRBV25-1,TGTGCCAGCAGTGATTCCGGAGAGGGGAGGTCTAACTATGGCTACACCTTC,CASSDSGEGRSNYGYTF
-,TRBJ1-6,TRBV5-4,TGTGCCAGCAGCGCTTTTACAGGGTCCGGTTCACCCCTCCACTTT,CASSAFTGSGSPLHF